One and the same sample provided the 22 T cell receptor beta chains below, sequenced in a study of blood T cell repertoires in COVID-19. TCRdb keeps only in-frame clones here, not all; method: immunoSEQ multiplex PCR. Here the sample spans some 300,000 clones, over 85% being singletons. The sequenced sample was peripheral blood. The receptor set was obtained from a woman in her 30s with COVID-19, enrolled during active disease.

This chain uses TRBV27 with TRBJ1-5; 9 bases agree with TRBD1. This CDR3 contains 15 residues. The J segment lost 3 bases and the V segment lost 5 bases, leaving 5 bases of the junction unmatched. Germline V gene data show CDR1 as MNHEY and CDR2 as SMNVEV (reference sequence). The DNA for the CDR3 is TGTGCCAGCAGTCCCGGGACAGGGAACAATCAGCCCCAGCATTTT. This encodes CASSPGTGNNQPQHF.

The chain uses TRBV2 and TRBJ2-3; TRBD2 is a possible D gene (5 bases). This CDR3 spans 17 amino acids. Germline-derived CDR1 and CDR2 are SNHLY and FYNNEI. V lost 6 bases to trimming and J lost 1 base, with 20 bases between them. The CDR3 DNA is TGTGCCAGCAGGGCCCGCGACTATTTCGGTGGCACAGATACGCAGTATTTT. Translating it yields CASRARDYFGGTDTQYF.

This chain links TRBV6-1 with TRBJ1-2; 9 positions agree with TRBD1. Germline CDR1 reads MNHNS; CDR2 reads SASEGT. V lost 4 bases to trimming and J lost 7 bases; unmatched junction nucleotides: 19. The CDR3 has 18 residues. The CDR3 DNA sequence: TGTGCCAGCAGTGCCGACGTCCCGGGACAGGGCCGAAGGGGTGGCTACACCTTC. Translated, it gives CASSADVPGQGRRGGYTF.

The CDR3 coding sequence is TGTGCCGGGGGACTATCCTCCTACGAGCAGTACTTC. Translating it yields CAGGLSSYEQYF. V gene TRBV2 combines with J gene TRBJ2-7; TRBD2 matches at 7 bases. This CDR3 region has 12 residues. Germline-derived CDR1 and CDR2 are SNHLY and FYNNEI. The trim removed 11 bases at V and 0 bases at J, leaving 4 bases unmatched.

The chain joins TRBV13 to TRBJ1-2; tentative D call: TRBD1 (5 bases). Germline CDR1 PRHDT, CDR2 FYEKMQ (reference sequence). The germline V and J ends were trimmed by 0 bases and 6 bases, with 17 bases remaining between them. The CDR3 has 16 residues. The CDR3 loop is CASSLGGEEVEDGYTF. CDR3 DNA sequence: TGTGCCAGCAGCTTAGGGGGGGAGGAAGTAGAAGATGGCTACACCTTC.

The J gene is TRBJ1-1, the V gene TRBV6-6; 9 nucleotides line up with TRBD1. The V and J ends lost 5 bases and 4 bases, in that order; junction bases with no gene match: 11. CDR1 is MNHNY and CDR2 is SVGAGI in the germline V gene (reference sequence). The CDR3 has 16 amino acids. The CDR3 sequence is CASSPQGQGWGTEAFF. CDR3 coding DNA: TGTGCCAGCAGTCCACAGGGACAGGGTTGGGGCACTGAAGCTTTCTTT.

The rearrangement links TRBV11-2 to TRBJ1-1, with TRBD1 matching over 9 bases. The CDR3 sequence is 16 residues long. The germline CDR1 and CDR2 sequences are SGHAT and FQNNGV. Trimming removed 1 base from V and 4 bases from J; junction bases left unmatched: 7. The CDR3 loop is CASSLAGTGSFTEAFF. The CDR3 region has the DNA TGTGCCAGCAGCTTAGCCGGGACAGGGTCCTTCACTGAAGCTTTCTTT.

This clone showed up just once. This rearrangement joins TRBV11-2 to TRBJ2-1, with D uncertain. V lost 4 bases and J lost 5, with 15 bases in between. The CDR3 sequence is 15 residues long. CDR1 is SGHAT and CDR2 is FQNNGV in the germline V gene. The CDR3: CASSWVEKSDNEQFF. The CDR3 region has the DNA TGTGCCAGCAGCTGGGTGGAGAAGTCAGACAATGAGCAGTTCTTC.

The CDR3: CASSQELAAFYGYTF. The CDR3 DNA is TGTGCCAGCAGCCAAGAGTTGGCGGCATTCTATGGCTACACCTTC. The chain uses TRBV3-1 (or the pseudogene TRBV3-2) and TRBJ1-2; D uncertain. V was shortened by 0 bases and J by 4 bases, with 12 bases between the two germline ends. From germline, CDR1 is LGHDT and CDR2 YNNKEL (reference sequence). The CDR3 is 15 amino acids.

The V gene is TRBV29-1, the J gene TRBJ2-5, with 7 bases aligning to TRBD1. This CDR3 spans 15 amino acids. V was pared by 4 bases and J by 10 bases, with 18 bases of the junction left unmatched. CDR1 and CDR2 (germline): SQVTM, ANQGSEA. CDR3 sequence: CSVALDLTGALGQYF. CDR3 DNA: TGCAGCGTTGCCCTCGACCTAACAGGGGCCTTGGGCCAGTACTTC.

The chain has TRBV15 and TRBJ1-1; D is unclear. There are 16 residues in the CDR3. The germline CDR1 and CDR2 sequences are LNHNV and YYDKDF (reference sequence). V dropped 4 bases and J dropped 1 base, with 16 bases sitting between them. For the CDR3, the DNA is TGTGCCACCAGCAAAGACCGGGAAGCACCGAACACTGAAGCTTTCTTT. Protein product: CATSKDREAPNTEAFF.

The chain has TRBV7-9 and TRBJ1-2; the D gene is possibly TRBD1 (5 bases). The CDR3 has 12 residues. Germline V CDR1 and CDR2: SEHNR, FQNEAQ (reference sequence). V lost 6 bases, J lost 7 bases, and 12 bases lay in between. CDR3 in amino acids: CASRPGGAGYTF. In nucleotides, the CDR3 is TGTGCCAGCAGACCGGGAGGGGCTGGCTACACCTTC.

This chain uses TRBV29-1 with TRBJ2-5; maybe TRBD1 (6 bases). This CDR3 region has 11 residues. The germline CDR1 and CDR2 sequences are SQVTM and ANQGSEA. V lost 7 bases and J 1 base, leaving 7 bases between the germline ends. The CDR3 loop reads CSGGGQETQYF. CDR3 bases: TGCAGCGGAGGGGGCCAAGAGACCCAGTACTTC.

The chain has TRBV29-1 and TRBJ1-6, with TRBD1 identical over 10 bases. After removal of 6 bases from V and 7 bases from J, the junction contained 6 bases not matched to a gene. CDR1 SQVTM and CDR2 ANQGSEA come from the germline V gene. CDR3 length: 14 residues. Here the CDR3 reads CSVLDRGRNSPLHF. The CDR3, as DNA: TGCAGCGTACTGGACAGGGGGAGGAATTCACCCCTCCACTTT.

The chain recombines TRBV7-9 with TRBJ2-1, with TRBD2 as a possible D gene (6 bases). Germline V gene data show CDR1 as SEHNR and CDR2 as FQNEAQ (reference sequence). CDR3 length: 14 amino acids. Trimming removed 1 base at V and 7 bases at J, with 11 bases between. CDR3 coding DNA: TGTGCCAGCAGCTTAGGGGTAGGGAGGAATGAGCAGTTCTTC. Translating gives CASSLGVGRNEQFF.

The chain joins TRBV6-2 or TRBV6-3 to TRBJ1-5; D unresolved. This CDR3 is built from 12 residues. V dropped 1 base and J dropped 6 bases, with 4 bases sitting between them. Germline V gene data show CDR1 as MNHEY and CDR2 as SVGEGT. The CDR3 spells CASSYYRQPQHF. Here the CDR3 DNA reads TGTGCCAGCAGTTACTATCGTCAGCCCCAGCATTTT.

The genes are TRBV14 and TRBJ1-6; tentative D call: TRBD1 (5 bases). Between the trimmed V and J ends, which lost 3 bases and 7 bases, there was a span of 13 bases. The CDR3 length is 15 residues. Looked up from germline, CDR1 is SGHDN and CDR2 is FVKESK. CDR3 amino acids: CASSQDNFGNSPLHF. The DNA for the CDR3 is TGTGCCAGCAGCCAGGACAATTTTGGAAATTCACCCCTCCACTTT.

J is TRBJ2-3 and V is TRBV11-3; possible D gene TRBD1, 6 bases. Germline V CDR1 and CDR2: SGHNT, YENEEA. The CDR3 contains 16 residues. The V end lost 5 bases, the J end lost 0 bases, and 15 bases lay between the germline ends. The CDR3 spells CASSQHQGLSTDTQYF. DNA for the CDR3: TGTGCCAGCAGCCAGCATCAGGGGTTAAGCACAGATACGCAGTATTTT.

CDR3 amino acids: CASSLQLADTQYF. For the CDR3, the DNA is TGTGCCAGCAGTTTACAACTAGCTGATACGCAGTATTTT. The chain has TRBV28 and TRBJ2-3; possible D gene TRBD2, 6 bases. In germline, CDR1 is MDHEN, CDR2 SYDVKM. This CDR3 spans 13 amino acids. Trimming took off 2 bases at V and 6 bases at J, with 9 bases between the two ends.

In its sample, this clone was seen a few times. V is TRBV7-9 and J is TRBJ2-5; perhaps TRBD1 as D (6 bases). The V gene lost 5 bases and the J gene lost 7 bases, with 11 bases spanning the gap. The CDR3 runs 12 residues. CDR1 is SEHNR, CDR2 FQNEAQ, per germline (reference sequence). The CDR3 DNA is TGTGCCAGCAGCCACGTAGGGGGGACCCAGTACTTC. It codes for CASSHVGGTQYF.

The V gene is TRBV6-2 or TRBV6-3, the J gene TRBJ1-1, with D possibly matching TRBD1 (6 bases). Trimming took off 6 bases at V and 7 bases at J, with 15 bases between the two ends. The germline V gene has CDR1 MNHEY and CDR2 SVGEGT. The length of the CDR3 is 13 residues. The CDR3 sequence is CASSPNRAGEAFF. The DNA for the CDR3 is TGTGCCAGCAGCCCTAACAGGGCTGGTGAAGCTTTCTTT.

This chain uses TRBV4-2 with TRBJ2-1; 9 bases align to TRBD2. The J segment lost 7 bases and the V segment lost 4 bases, leaving 5 bases of the junction unmatched. There are 14 residues in the CDR3. Germline V gene sequence: CDR1 LGHNA, CDR2 YNFKEQ. The CDR3 DNA is TGTGCCAGCAGCCGCGGGGGGGCAGGTAATGAGCAGTTCTTC. It translates to CASSRGGAGNEQFF.